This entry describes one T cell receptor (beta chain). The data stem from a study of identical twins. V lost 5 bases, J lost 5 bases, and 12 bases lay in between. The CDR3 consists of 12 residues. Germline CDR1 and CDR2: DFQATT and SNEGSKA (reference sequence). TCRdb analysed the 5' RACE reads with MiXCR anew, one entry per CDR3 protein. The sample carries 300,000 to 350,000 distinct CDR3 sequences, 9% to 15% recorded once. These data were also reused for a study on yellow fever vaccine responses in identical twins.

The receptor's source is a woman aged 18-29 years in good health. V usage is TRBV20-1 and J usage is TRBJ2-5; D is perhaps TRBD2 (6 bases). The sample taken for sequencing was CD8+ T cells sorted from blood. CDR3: CSAGQEGETQYF. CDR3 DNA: TGCAGTGCTGGGCAGGAGGGGGAGACCCAGTACTTC.